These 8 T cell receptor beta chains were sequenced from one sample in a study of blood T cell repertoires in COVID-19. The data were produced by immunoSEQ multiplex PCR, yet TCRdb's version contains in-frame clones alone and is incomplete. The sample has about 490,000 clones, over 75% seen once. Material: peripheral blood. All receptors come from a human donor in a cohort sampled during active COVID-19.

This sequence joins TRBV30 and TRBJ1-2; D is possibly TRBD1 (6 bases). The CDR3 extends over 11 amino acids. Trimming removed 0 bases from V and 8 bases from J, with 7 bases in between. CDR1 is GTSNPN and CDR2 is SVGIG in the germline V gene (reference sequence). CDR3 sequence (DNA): TGTGCCTGGAGTGTCGGACAGGGCTACACCTTC. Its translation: CAWSVGQGYTF.

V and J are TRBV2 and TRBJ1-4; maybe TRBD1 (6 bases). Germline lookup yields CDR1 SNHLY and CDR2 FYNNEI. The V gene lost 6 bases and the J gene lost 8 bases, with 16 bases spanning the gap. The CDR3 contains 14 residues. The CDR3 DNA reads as TGTGCCAGCAGCCTAGGGGGATCGTGGGAAAAACTGTTTTTT. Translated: CASSLGGSWEKLFF.

CDR3 in amino acids: CAWAVQGNSPLHF. CDR3 sequence (DNA): TGTGCCTGGGCGGTACAGGGAAATTCACCCCTCCACTTT. The chain combines TRBV30 with TRBJ1-6; weak D call: TRBD1 (6 bases). Germline CDR1 GTSNPN, CDR2 SVGIG (reference sequence). V was clipped by 5 bases and J by 7 bases, with 12 bases between them. The CDR3 totals 13 residues.

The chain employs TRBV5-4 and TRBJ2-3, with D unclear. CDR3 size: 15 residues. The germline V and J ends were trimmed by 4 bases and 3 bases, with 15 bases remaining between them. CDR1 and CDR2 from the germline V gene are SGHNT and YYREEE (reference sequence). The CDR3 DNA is TGTGCCAGCAGCCCAGGCCCCGGTGAGACAGATACGCAGTATTTT. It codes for CASSPGPGETDTQYF.

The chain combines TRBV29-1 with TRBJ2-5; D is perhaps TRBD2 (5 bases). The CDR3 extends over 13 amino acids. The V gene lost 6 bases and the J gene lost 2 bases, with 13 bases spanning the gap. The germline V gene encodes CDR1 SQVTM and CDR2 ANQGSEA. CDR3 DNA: TGCAGCGTCGCTAGAACTAGACAAGAGACCCAGTACTTC. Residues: CSVARTRQETQYF.

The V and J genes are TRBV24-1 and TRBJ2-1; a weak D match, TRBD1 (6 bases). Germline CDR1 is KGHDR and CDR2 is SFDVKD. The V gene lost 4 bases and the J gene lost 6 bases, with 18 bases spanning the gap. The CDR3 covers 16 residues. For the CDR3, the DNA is TGTGCCACCAGTGAACCACAGGGTGTGAAGTTCAATGAGCAGTTCTTC. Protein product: CATSEPQGVKFNEQFF.

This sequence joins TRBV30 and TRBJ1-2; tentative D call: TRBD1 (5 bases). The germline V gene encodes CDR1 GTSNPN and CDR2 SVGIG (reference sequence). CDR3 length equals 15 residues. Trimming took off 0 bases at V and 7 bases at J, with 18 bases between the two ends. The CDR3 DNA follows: TGTGCCTGGAGTGTAATGGGCCGGGGGGTGGGTGGCTACACCTTC. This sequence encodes CAWSVMGRGVGGYTF.

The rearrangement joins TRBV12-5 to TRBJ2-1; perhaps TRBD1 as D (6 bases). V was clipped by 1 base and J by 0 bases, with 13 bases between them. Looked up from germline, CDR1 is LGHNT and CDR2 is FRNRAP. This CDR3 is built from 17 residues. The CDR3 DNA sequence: TGTGCTAGTGGTTTGGGAGGAACAGGGAGCTCCTACAATGAGCAGTTCTTC. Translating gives CASGLGGTGSSYNEQFF.